A single sample gave rise to the 13 T cell receptor beta chains below, sequenced in a study of T cell repertoires in cytomegalovirus infection. TCRdb recomputed calls from the reads with MiXCR, one row per CDR3 protein. The table shows approximately 76,000 distinct CDR3 sequences, with roughly 40% occurring only once. Their specific antigens are unknown. The specimen comprised CD8+ T cells from cultured PBMCs, sampled from culture after CMV antigen stimulation. The source is a human donor in good health (CMV status not recorded). Some clones in this sample may be carry-over from other donors' samples.

The chain combines TRBV27 with TRBJ1-5, with D tentatively TRBD1 (5 bases). The CDR3 contains 15 residues. The V end lost 2 bases, the J end lost 3 bases, and 11 bases lay between the germline ends. Germline CDR1 and CDR2: MNHEY and SMNVEV (reference sequence). CDR3 nucleotide sequence: TGTGCCAGCAGTTTAATGGGCAGGGCCAATCAGCCCCAGCATTTT. Protein product: CASSLMGRANQPQHF.

The chain links TRBV5-1 to TRBJ2-1, with 7 positions matching TRBD1. The CDR3 has 16 residues. Germline V lookup: CDR1 SGHRS, CDR2 YFSETQ. Germline trimming cut 3 bases from V and 8 bases from J; bases unmatched to any gene: 14. CDR3 nucleotides: TGCGCCAGCAGCTCCCTCTACGACAGGGATAGGTATGAGCAGTTCTTC. This translates into CASSSLYDRDRYEQFF.

In this sample, this clonotype turned up a few times. The chain carries TRBV7-2 and TRBJ2-5; 9 bases are a match to TRBD2. The CDR3 extends over 14 amino acids. Trimming took 5 bases from V and 5 from J; bases not matched to a gene: 6. CDR1 is SGHTA, CDR2 FQGNSA, per germline. The CDR3 loop is CASSPGLALETQYF. Here the CDR3 DNA reads TGTGCCAGCAGCCCGGGACTAGCTTTGGAGACCCAGTACTTC.

The table lists this clonotype with many counts. CDR3 coding DNA: TGTGCCAGCAGCTTAGCGATCGGGGGTATGAATCAGCCCCAGCATTTT. Its translation is CASSLAIGGMNQPQHF. The chain links TRBV7-9 to TRBJ1-5; D may be TRBD1 (5 bases). V shed 0 bases and J shed 4 bases, with 13 bases lying between them. CDR1 SEHNR and CDR2 FQNEAQ come from the germline V gene (reference sequence). CDR3 length: 16 amino acids.

This clonotype occurred a few times. The chain has TRBV6-5 and TRBJ2-4; D is tentatively TRBD1 or TRBD2 (5 bases each). Trimming pared 6 bases from V and 1 base from J, leaving 19 bases between. CDR3 length equals 17 residues. Germline V gives CDR1 MNHEY, CDR2 SVGAGI. The CDR3 DNA reads TGTGCCAGCAGCCCCGGGTCCGGGGCGCGCGCCAAAAACATTCAGTACTTC. This gives the protein CASSPGSGARAKNIQYF.

This clonotype was detected a few times. The chain carries TRBV7-4 and TRBJ1-3; D gene ambiguous. The length of the CDR3 is 16 residues. CDR1 and CDR2 from the germline V gene are SGHVT and SQSDAQ. The V end lost 3 bases, the J end lost 0 bases, and 12 bases lay between the germline ends. CDR3 nucleotide sequence: TGTGCCAGCAGCTTTTTGCCAGGCCCCTCTGGAAACACCATATATTTT. This encodes CASSFLPGPSGNTIYF.

The V gene is TRBV7-6, the J gene TRBJ1-1; TRBD1 is a possible D gene (5 bases). The CDR3 runs to 17 residues. Trimming took 1 base from V and 1 from J, leaving 16 bases between them. In germline, CDR1 is SGHVS, CDR2 FNYEAQ. This chain's CDR3 is CASSLVGPGRGNTEAFF. CDR3 coding DNA: TGTGCCAGCAGCTTAGTTGGTCCGGGGAGGGGGAACACTGAAGCTTTCTTT.

The chain has TRBV19 and TRBJ2-5; 10 positions agree with TRBD2. The ends lost 5 bases at V and 3 bases at J; junction bases unmatched: 9. The germline V gene encodes CDR1 LNHDA and CDR2 SQIVND (reference sequence). The CDR3 sequence is 16 residues long. As DNA, the CDR3 is TGTGCCAGTAGTCCTCGGGGACTAGCGCTCGAAGAGACCCAGTACTTC. It specifies CASSPRGLALEETQYF.

CDR3 protein: CASSYSGNYGYTF. CDR3 DNA sequence: TGTGCCAGCAGTTACTCGGGGAACTATGGCTACACCTTC. This chain uses TRBV6-5 with TRBJ1-2; D call uncertain. Trimming cost V 0 bases and J 2 bases, with 4 bases left between them. This CDR3 is built from 13 residues. Germline V gene data show CDR1 as MNHEY and CDR2 as SVGAGI.

The chain has TRBV12-3 or TRBV12-4 and TRBJ1-1; D perhaps matches TRBD1 (5 bases). The CDR3 has 14 residues. V lost 3 bases and J lost 1, with 9 bases in between. The CDR3 loop reads CASSLAGPNTEAFF. CDR3 sequence (DNA): TGTGCCAGCAGTTTGGCAGGGCCGAACACTGAAGCTTTCTTT.

In its sample, this clonotype was seen a few times. V gene TRBV7-6 combines with J gene TRBJ2-1; 10 nucleotides match TRBD2. Trimming took 0 bases from V and 7 from J; bases not matched to a gene: 9. The CDR3 is made up of 17 amino acids. The germline gives CDR1 SGHVS, CDR2 FNYEAQ. The chain's CDR3 is CASSLASGGPAGNEQFF. CDR3 in DNA: TGTGCCAGCAGCTTAGCTAGCGGGGGGCCCGCTGGGAATGAGCAGTTCTTC.

CDR3 residues: CASSYSLGSDEQFF. The CDR3 DNA reads as TGTGCCAGCAGTTACTCCTTGGGTAGCGATGAGCAGTTCTTC. The V call is TRBV6-5, the J call TRBJ2-1; D possibly corresponds to TRBD2 (5 bases). Germline V gene sequence: CDR1 MNHEY, CDR2 SVGAGI. V lost 0 bases, J lost 8 bases, and 11 bases lay in between. CDR3 length equals 14 residues.

CDR3 loop: CASSIGPGQGPQKLFF. The CDR3 nucleotides are TGTGCCAGTAGTATTGGCCCGGGACAGGGGCCCCAAAAACTGTTTTTT. The V call is TRBV19, the J call TRBJ1-4, with 10 positions matching TRBD1. The CDR3 covers 16 residues. CDR1 is LNHDA and CDR2 is SQIVND in the germline V gene (reference sequence). The junction had 10 bases not matched to a gene; V was cut back by 3 bases and J by 9 bases.